The 31 T cell receptor beta chains listed next were all sequenced from one sample in a study of T-cell reconstitution after alpha-beta-depleted transplantation in children. A TCRbeta library incorporating unique molecular identifiers was prepared. TCRdb itself ran the PCR reads through MiXCR, one entry per CDR3 protein. Among tens of thousands of distinct CDR3 sequences listed, under 6% were seen once. Here the sequenced sample was PBMCs, mostly from graft donor cells, taken 60 days after TCRalphabeta/CD19-depleted stem cell transplant. The receptors originated from a female patient aged 2-10 years who had a stem cell transplant for aplastic anemia, so the T cells may come from the graft donor.

The gene calls are TRBV7-9 and TRBJ2-5, with unresolved D. The germline CDR1 and CDR2 sequences are SEHNR and FQNEAQ (reference sequence). V lost 5 bases, J lost 1 base, and 17 bases lay in between. The CDR3 is 16 residues long. CDR3 in amino acids: CASSHPKPGLQETQYF. As DNA, the CDR3 is TGTGCCAGCAGCCACCCGAAGCCGGGTCTCCAAGAGACCCAGTACTTC.

This clonotype was found many times. The chain joins TRBV4-2 to TRBJ2-1, with a tentative D call TRBD1 (5 bases). The CDR3 contains 16 residues. The ends were cut back, 0 bases at V and 4 bases at J, with 13 bases in the middle. Germline CDR1 is LGHNA and CDR2 is YNFKEQ. The chain's CDR3 is CASSQDIRQFYNEQFF. The CDR3 DNA sequence: TGTGCCAGCAGCCAAGATATTCGACAGTTTTACAATGAGCAGTTCTTC.

The genes are TRBV3-1 and TRBJ2-2; D tentatively reads TRBD1 or TRBD2 (6 bases each). Germline lookup yields CDR1 LGHDT and CDR2 YNNKEL (reference sequence). This CDR3 contains 14 residues. V was clipped by 4 bases and J by 5 bases, with 11 bases between them. The CDR3 DNA reads TGTGCCAGCAGCCGAGGGGGGTCGACCGGGGAGCTGTTTTTT. It is translated as CASSRGGSTGELFF. Full variable domain (missing parts from reference TRBV3-1 and TRBJ2-2): DTAVSQTPKYLVTQMGNDKSIKCEQNLGHDTMYWYKQDSKKFLKIMFSYNNKELIINETVPNRFSPKSPDKAHLNLHINSLELGDSAVYFCASSRGGSTGELFFGEGSRLTVL.

The table lists this clonotype with many counts. The genes are TRBV24-1 and TRBJ2-2; 7 bases fit TRBD1. Germline CDR1 KGHDR, CDR2 SFDVKD. V shed 4 bases, J shed 0 bases, and the junction held 4 bases outside the gene matches. The CDR3 covers 16 residues. The CDR3 sequence is CATSDATGANTGELFF. In DNA, the CDR3 is TGTGCCACCAGTGACGCCACAGGGGCGAACACCGGGGAGCTGTTTTTT.

The table lists this clonotype with many counts. This rearrangement joins TRBV6-5 to TRBJ1-5; the match to TRBD1 covers 8 bases. The V gene's germline CDR1 is MNHEY and CDR2 SVGAGI. Trimming took 9 bases from V and 6 from J; bases not matched to a gene: 13. This CDR3 region has 15 residues. The CDR3 loop reads CASGTGRGQVQPQHF. CDR3 DNA: TGTGCCAGTGGGACGGGCAGGGGGCAGGTTCAGCCCCAGCATTTT.

The sample holds many counts of this clonotype. The chain recombines TRBV24-1 with TRBJ1-2, with 9 positions matching TRBD1. V was pared by 3 bases and J by 8 bases, with 9 bases of the junction left unmatched. The CDR3 consists of 15 residues. Looked up from germline, CDR1 is KGHDR and CDR2 is SFDVKD. CDR3 residues: CATSDTTGTGKGYTF. In nucleotides, the CDR3 is TGTGCCACCAGTGATACTACCGGGACAGGGAAAGGCTACACCTTC.

This clonotype was seen a handful of times. The genes are TRBV2 and TRBJ2-4; no clear D. Trimming shortened V by 2 bases and J by 4 bases, and 9 bases separated the two germline ends. This CDR3 is built from 14 residues. The germline V gene has CDR1 SNHLY and CDR2 FYNNEI. CDR3 DNA sequence: TGTGCCAGCAGTGAACGGCTACCTAAAAACATTCAGTACTTC. It translates to CASSERLPKNIQYF. Based on the CDR3 plus reference TRBV2 and TRBJ2-4, the full variable domain is EPEVTQTPSHQVTQMGQEVILRCVPISNHLYFYWYRQILGQKVEFLVSFYNNEISEKSEIFDDQFSVERPDGSNFTLKIRSTKLEDSAMYFCASSERLPKNIQYFGAGTRLSVL.

This clonotype was counted ten times or more. The chain couples TRBV10-3 to TRBJ2-2; D is unresolved. Germline V gene lookup returns CDR1 ENHRY and CDR2 SYGVKD. The CDR3 is made up of 12 amino acids. V was pared by 7 bases and J by 1 base, with 4 bases between. CDR3 coding DNA: TGTGCCATCAAGGGGAACACCGGGGAGCTGTTTTTT. It yields the protein CAIKGNTGELFF.

This clonotype was counted many times. The chain joins TRBV4-1 to TRBJ1-2; D gene unclear. The CDR3 covers 15 residues. V lost 4 bases and J lost 4, with 16 bases in between. CDR1 and CDR2 (germline): MGHRA, YSYEKL. CDR3 DNA sequence: TGCGCCAGCAGCCGTGAAGGGTTACAGAGCTATGGCTACACCTTC. This codes for CASSREGLQSYGYTF.

This clonotype was seen many times. V and J are TRBV12-3 or TRBV12-4 and TRBJ1-5; D remains ambiguous. Trimming removed 6 bases at V and 9 bases at J, with 15 bases between. The CDR3 covers 13 residues. The CDR3 loop reads CASSAGPSGPQHF. The CDR3 region has the DNA TGTGCCAGCAGCGCCGGTCCCTCCGGGCCCCAGCATTTT.

This clonotype showed up many times. The chain uses TRBV5-1 and TRBJ1-1; D remains ambiguous. Per the germline V gene, CDR1 is SGHRS and CDR2 is YFSETQ. Trimming left V 1 base short and J 4 bases short, with 11 bases between. CDR3 length: 14 residues. The CDR3 DNA sequence: TGCGCCAGCAGCTTGAGGAATCGGGCCACTGAAGCTTTCTTT. It codes for CASSLRNRATEAFF. Filled out from reference TRBV5-1 and TRBJ1-1, the complete variable domain reads KAGVTQTPRYLIKTRGQQVTLSCSPISGHRSVSWYQQTPGQGLQFLFEYFSETQRNKGNFPGRFSGRQFSNSRSEMNVSTLELGDSALYLCASSLRNRATEAFFGQGTRLTVV.

This clonotype was counted many times. The chain has TRBV6-1 and TRBJ2-1, with TRBD2 matching 14 bases. J gave up 2 bases and V 7 bases, and 10 bases lay outside the gene matches. Germline CDR1 reads MNHNS; CDR2 reads SASEGT. The CDR3 totals 18 residues. The CDR3 reads CASTYSGTSGSPYNEQFF. The CDR3 nucleotides read TGTGCCAGCACCTACTCCGGGACTAGCGGGAGCCCCTACAATGAGCAGTTCTTC.

This clonotype was detected many times. V is TRBV10-3 and J is TRBJ1-1, with 9 positions matching TRBD1. The V and J ends lost 2 bases and 6 bases, in that order; junction bases with no gene match: 7. This CDR3 is 15 amino acids long. CDR1 and CDR2 (germline): ENHRY, SYGVKD. CDR3 sequence: CAISEEQGARAEAFF. The CDR3 nucleotides read TGTGCCATCAGTGAGGAACAGGGGGCTAGGGCTGAAGCTTTCTTT.

This clonotype was counted many times. As DNA, the CDR3 is TGTGCCAGCTCACCGGGCGGTGGGCTAGAAGCTTTCTTT. Protein: CASSPGGGLEAFF. This rearrangement joins TRBV18 to TRBJ1-1; D ambiguous. Germline assignment: CDR1 KGHSH and CDR2 LQKENI. The CDR3 is 13 residues long. Trimming pared 3 bases from V and 8 bases from J, leaving 13 bases between.

The sample holds many counts of this clonotype. The chain's CDR3 is CASNPRTDMTYEQYF. The CDR3 coding sequence is TGTGCCAGCAACCCACGGACGGATATGACCTACGAGCAGTACTTC. This chain joins TRBV6-5 and TRBJ2-7; no firm D call. This CDR3 region has 15 residues. CDR1 is MNHEY and CDR2 is SVGAGI in the germline V gene. V was pared by 7 bases and J by 2 bases, with 18 bases between.

Many counts were recorded for this clonotype. The chain joins TRBV28 to TRBJ2-7; D is unclear. This CDR3 has 12 amino acids. Germline V gene lookup returns CDR1 MDHEN and CDR2 SYDVKM. Between the trimmed V and J ends, which lost 10 bases and 2 bases, there was a span of 12 bases. CDR3 residues: CATLERAYEQYF. In nucleotides, the CDR3 is TGTGCCACCCTGGAACGGGCCTACGAGCAGTACTTC.

This clonotype has a count of ten or more. The chain employs TRBV9 and TRBJ2-1; 8 positions agree with TRBD2. The V gene end was trimmed by 3 bases and the J gene end by 7 bases; junction bases not matched to a gene: 9. The CDR3 length is 15 residues. Germline V gene data show CDR1 as SGDLS and CDR2 as YYNGEE. DNA of the CDR3: TGTGCCAGCAGCGCCAGCGGGAGTGGTTTTAATGAGCAGTTCTTC. This gives the protein CASSASGSGFNEQFF.

This clonotype was seen only a few times. This rearrangement joins TRBV18 to TRBJ2-7; no clear D gene. Germline CDR1 KGHSH, CDR2 LQKENI. Trimming stripped 0 bases from V and 2 bases from J, with 8 bases between. This CDR3 comprises 14 residues. CDR3 DNA: TGTGCCAGCTCACCACCCCCTTTACCCTACGAGCAGTACTTC. This gives the protein CASSPPPLPYEQYF.

This clonotype came up many times. This chain joins TRBV5-1 and TRBJ2-1; D not certain. CDR3 length: 11 residues. CDR1 and CDR2 (germline): SGHRS, YFSETQ. Trimming removed 0 bases from V and 9 bases from J, with 4 bases in between. CDR3 sequence (DNA): TGCGCCAGCAGCTTGGGGCCTGAGCAGTTCTTC. Translated, it gives CASSLGPEQFF.

This clonotype was recorded at least ten times. V is TRBV20-1 and J is TRBJ2-5; 10 nucleotides agree with TRBD2. CDR3 length: 14 residues. The germline CDR1 and CDR2 sequences are DFQATT and SNEGSKA (reference sequence). Unmatched junction bases numbered 8, after V lost 5 bases and J lost 5 bases. CDR3 DNA sequence: TGCAGTGCTCAGAAGCGGGAGGGCGTGGAGACCCAGTACTTC. The encoded protein is CSAQKREGVETQYF.

This clonotype was seen ten or more times. The V gene is TRBV12-3 or TRBV12-4, the J gene TRBJ2-1; 13 bases align to TRBD2. The J segment lost 5 bases and the V segment lost 6 bases, leaving 7 bases of the junction unmatched. The CDR3 is made up of 16 amino acids. Here the CDR3 DNA reads TGTGCCAGCAGCGAGACTAGCGGGAGGCCCCACAATGAGCAGTTCTTC. This codes for CASSETSGRPHNEQFF.

This clonotype was detected ten times or more. The rearrangement joins TRBV7-2 to TRBJ2-3, with TRBD2 as a possible D gene (6 bases). V lost 3 bases to trimming and J lost 2 bases, with 12 bases between them. The CDR3 consists of 15 residues. Germline CDR1 reads SGHTA; CDR2 reads FQGNSA. CDR3 region: CASSLKTSTTDTQYF. CDR3 in DNA: TGTGCCAGCAGCTTGAAGACTAGTACCACAGATACGCAGTATTTT.

In its sample, this clonotype was seen many times. The V call is TRBV20-1, the J call TRBJ2-7; TRBD1 matches 10 bases. Germline V gene lookup returns CDR1 DFQATT and CDR2 SNEGSKA (reference sequence). The CDR3 has 15 residues. V shed 3 bases and J 2 bases; nucleotides not matched to a gene: 7. The DNA for the CDR3 is TGCAGTGCTAGCCCCCGGGACAGGGGTGCCTACGAGCAGTACTTC. The encoded protein is CSASPRDRGAYEQYF.

For the CDR3, the DNA is TGTGCCAGCAGCCGGACTAGCGGGAGTGGGGTGGATACGCAGTATTTT. It codes for CASSRTSGSGVDTQYF. This chain uses TRBV3-1 with TRBJ2-3; 13 nucleotides align to TRBD2. In germline, CDR1 is LGHDT, CDR2 YNNKEL (reference sequence). The trim removed 4 bases at V and 6 bases at J, leaving 7 bases unmatched. The CDR3 has 16 residues.

By share, this clonotype counts as medium-sized (0.01 to 0.1%). The rearrangement uses TRBV28 and TRBJ2-4; D perhaps matches TRBD2 (5 bases). The CDR3 totals 17 residues. Germline values: CDR1 MDHEN, CDR2 SYDVKM. V was shortened by 5 bases and J by 0 bases, with 17 bases between the two germline ends. The CDR3 is CASSPSRGGLAKNIQYF. CDR3 nucleotides: TGTGCCAGCAGTCCTTCTCGGGGTGGTCTAGCCAAAAACATTCAGTACTTC.

This clonotype occurred many times. V usage is TRBV6-1 and J usage is TRBJ2-7; D call uncertain. Per the germline V gene, CDR1 is MNHNS and CDR2 is SASEGT. Between the trimmed V and J ends, which lost 1 base and 4 bases, there was a span of 5 bases. The CDR3 runs to 12 residues. Here the CDR3 reads CASSEVGYEQYF. As DNA, the CDR3 is TGTGCCAGCAGTGAAGTCGGATACGAGCAGTACTTC.

On this clonotype: A much larger clone is a single base away; this may be a read error. The chain is built from TRBV20-1 and TRBJ2-1, with a tentative D call TRBD2 (5 bases). This CDR3 spans 11 amino acids. Germline-derived CDR1 and CDR2 are DFQATT and SNEGSKA (reference sequence). Trimming took off 0 bases at V and 12 bases at J, with 9 bases between the two ends. CDR3 region: CSARERTAQFF. In DNA form, the CDR3 reads TGCAGTGCTAGAGAACGGACTGCGCAGTTCTTC.

This clonotype was seen at least ten times. The chain uses TRBV5-1 and TRBJ2-2, with TRBD1 matching 8 bases. The germline V gene has CDR1 SGHRS and CDR2 YFSETQ. V shed 2 bases and J 1 base; nucleotides not matched to a gene: 7. The CDR3 runs to 17 residues. CDR3 in amino acids: CASSLPTGTGNTGELFF. In DNA, the CDR3 is TGCGCCAGCAGCTTACCCACCGGGACAGGGAACACCGGGGAGCTGTTTTTT. The whole variable domain, remainder taken from reference TRBV5-1 and TRBJ2-2, is KAGVTQTPRYLIKTRGQQVTLSCSPISGHRSVSWYQQTPGQGLQFLFEYFSETQRNKGNFPGRFSGRQFSNSRSEMNVSTLELGDSALYLCASSLPTGTGNTGELFFGEGSRLTVL.

This clonotype was observed many times. CDR3 nucleotide sequence: TGCGCCAGCAGCAGGGACATCGGGGGGGACATTCAGTACTTC. This sequence encodes CASSRDIGGDIQYF. The chain is built from TRBV5-1 and TRBJ2-4; 8 bases line up with TRBD2. Germline V gene lookup returns CDR1 SGHRS and CDR2 YFSETQ. V shed 4 bases and J 8 bases; nucleotides not matched to a gene: 8. This CDR3 is built from 14 residues.

The table lists this clonotype with a few counts. The V and J genes are TRBV5-1 and TRBJ2-5; the match to TRBD1 covers 10 bases. The CDR3 covers 16 residues. V dropped 1 base and J dropped 2; count of bases not matched to a gene: 5. The V gene's germline CDR1 is SGHRS and CDR2 YFSETQ. The CDR3 is CASSLSGQGGQETQYF. In DNA, the CDR3 is TGCGCCAGCAGCTTGTCCGGACAGGGGGGACAAGAGACCCAGTACTTC.

At least ten counts were recorded for this clonotype. The chain couples TRBV4-1 to TRBJ2-3; 11 bases are shared with TRBD1. The CDR3 consists of 15 residues. The germline V gene has CDR1 MGHRA and CDR2 YSYEKL. V lost 5 bases, J lost 0 bases, and 1 base stayed unmatched. The CDR3, as DNA: TGCGCCAGCAGCGGGACAGGGGGTAGCACAGATACGCAGTATTTT. Protein product: CASSGTGGSTDTQYF.